This T cell receptor (beta chain) was recorded in a study of response to subunit inactivated influenza vaccine. Germline CDR1 and CDR2: ENHRY and SYGVKD. CDR3 length equals 13 residues. V was trimmed by 7 bases and J by 4 bases, leaving 11 bases between them. This clonotype was counted at least ten times. TCRdb reanalysed the RT-PCR reads using MiXCR and keeps one entry per CDR3 protein. This table has 650,000 to 700,000 distinct CDR3 sequences, approximately 14% appearing once. The TCR sequence derives from a man in his fifties who received an inactivated influenza vaccine. The sample was PBMCs from blood, taken less than 13 days after vaccination. V usage is TRBV10-3 and J usage is TRBJ2-1; D uncertain. The CDR3 DNA reads as TGTGCCATCACCGAACAAAAATACAATGAGCAGTTCTTC. It encodes CAITEQKYNEQFF.